Listed below are T cell receptor beta chains from one sample, sequenced in a study of cytomegalovirus exposure and HLA in healthy donors. The table came from immunoSEQ multiplex PCR; TCRdb's copy has only in-frame clones and leaves some out. The table has some 71,000 clones, around 93% seen once; the top ten hold approximately 0.99%. Specimen: PBMCs. Source of these receptors: a woman under 30 in good health and CMV-seronegative. Both conserved end residues are part of each CDR3. The D gene is left open where the match is weak. Only some rows state a clone size, as once, few, many or a class for expanded clones.

abundance,d_gene,j_gene,v_gene,len,CDR3nt,CDR3aa
.,.,TRBJ2-5,TRBV4-1,13,TGCGCCAGCAGCCAAGGGGCTCAAGAGACCCAGTACTTC,CASSQGAQETQYF
.,.,TRBJ2-3,TRBV27,13,TGTGCCAGCAGTTTTGGGCGTACAGATACGCAGTATTTT,CASSFGRTDTQYF
.,TRBD2,TRBJ2-7,TRBV28,16,TGTGCCAGCAGTTTTGTGGGACTAGCGGGATCCTACGAGCAGTACTTC,CASSFVGLAGSYEQYF
.,TRBD1,TRBJ1-2,TRBV15,19,TGTGCCACCAGAGGGGAACGAACGGGACAGGGTCTTATAAACTATGGCTACACCTTC,CATRGERTGQGLINYGYTF
.,TRBD1,TRBJ1-1,TRBV29-1,15,TGCAGCGTTGAAGGGACAGGGGCCATGAACACTGAAGCTTTCTTT,CSVEGTGAMNTEAFF
.,TRBD2,TRBJ2-5,TRBV5-1,15,TGCGCCAGCAGCCCGGTAGCGGGGCTACAAGAGACCCAGTACTTC,CASSPVAGLQETQYF
.,TRBD2,TRBJ2-1,TRBV5-6,16,TGTGCCAGCAGCTTGGAGCTAGCGGGAGAGTACAATGAGCAGTTCTTC,CASSLELAGEYNEQFF
.,.,TRBJ2-7,TRBV6-5,15,TGTGCCAGCAGTCCACGACGGAACGGGGGCTACGAGCAGTACTTC,CASSPRRNGGYEQYF
.,TRBD1,TRBJ1-4,TRBV10-2,15,TGCGCCAGCAGTGAGTCGGGACAGGCTAATGAAAAACTGTTTTTT,CASSESGQANEKLFF
.,TRBD1,TRBJ1-2,TRBV7-9,14,TGTGCCAGCAGTTCGGGACAGCTATACTATGGCTACACCTTC,CASSSGQLYYGYTF
.,TRBD1,TRBJ1-2,TRBV13,13,TGTGCCAGCAGCAAGGGACAGATCTATGGCTACACCTTC,CASSKGQIYGYTF
few,.,TRBJ2-7,TRBV28,13,TGTGCCAGCAGTTTTTCTCCGCGATACGAGCAGTACTTC,CASSFSPRYEQYF
.,TRBD2,TRBJ2-5,TRBV6-4,15,TGTGCCAGCAGTCCGACTAGCGGGAACCAAGAGACCCAGTACTTC,CASSPTSGNQETQYF
.,.,TRBJ2-3,TRBV9,15,TGTGCCAGCAGCCCGAGGGGGGGGGCTGCAGATACGCAGTATTTT,CASSPRGGAADTQYF
.,TRBD2,TRBJ2-1,TRBV27,16,TGTGCCAGCAGTTCACTAGCGGGAGTAGCAGTGGGTGAGCAGTTCTTC,CASSSLAGVAVGEQFF
.,TRBD1,TRBJ2-7,TRBV4-1,15,TGCGCCAGCAGCCAAGATTTAAACAGGGGGGACGAGCAGTACTTC,CASSQDLNRGDEQYF
.,.,TRBJ2-5,TRBV18,16,TGTGCCAGCTCACCAGGGGGGATTAAGGTACAAGAGACCCAGTACTTC,CASSPGGIKVQETQYF
.,.,TRBJ2-5,TRBV7-6,15,TGTGCCAGCAGCTTAGCAGGGGCCCTCCAAGAGACCCAGTACTTC,CASSLAGALQETQYF
.,.,TRBJ2-2,TRBV6-4,14,TGTGCCAGCAGTGACGGGGGCCAATCCGGGGAGCTGTTTTTT,CASSDGGQSGELFF
.,.,TRBJ2-3,TRBV5-1,10,TGCGCCAGGTACACAGATACGCAGTATTTT,CARYTDTQYF